This is a list of T cell receptor beta chains from one sample in a study of Ad26.COV2.S vaccination and SARS-CoV-2 variants. Only in-frame clones appear in the TCRdb table, and some are missing; sequencing was by immunoSEQ multiplex PCR. The sample has approximately 300,000 clones, 85% to 90% seen once; the top ten hold 1.5% to 2.5%. The sequenced sample was peripheral blood, obtained in a trial of Ad26.COV2.S vaccine versus placebo. The source is a person aged 18-65 years who received the Ad26.COV2.S COVID-19 vaccine or a placebo. The CDR3 runs from the conserved cysteine through the conserved F or W. The order of the fields is V gene, clone size, J gene, D gene, CDR3 protein, CDR3 DNA. A D gene is named only where the DNA matches it firmly. The size entry is marked missing in some rows and otherwise reads once, few, many or a size class.

v_gene: TRBV9; abundance: .; j_gene: TRBJ1-1; d_gene: TRBD1; CDR3aa: CASSVGDRAGAEAFF; CDR3nt: TGTGCCAGCAGCGTGGGGGACAGGGCGGGCGCTGAAGCTTTCTTT
v_gene: TRBV7-8; abundance: .; j_gene: TRBJ1-2; d_gene: TRBD1; CDR3aa: CASSLAVSAGGGDSGYTF; CDR3nt: TGTGCCAGCAGCTTAGCGGTGTCGGCAGGGGGTGGTGATAGTGGCTACACCTTC
v_gene: TRBV7-6; abundance: .; j_gene: TRBJ1-1; d_gene: .; CDR3aa: CASSRASTLQNTEAFF; CDR3nt: TGTGCCAGCAGCCGAGCAAGCACCTTACAAAACACTGAAGCTTTCTTT
v_gene: TRBV19; abundance: .; j_gene: TRBJ2-6; d_gene: .; CDR3aa: CASTRSGAGANVLTF; CDR3nt: TGTGCCAGTACGAGATCCGGGGCTGGGGCCAACGTCCTGACTTTC
v_gene: TRBV7-2; abundance: once; j_gene: TRBJ1-3; d_gene: .; CDR3aa: CASSFGVKQGNTIYF; CDR3nt: TGTGCCAGCAGCTTTGGGGTGAAACAGGGAAACACCATATATTTT
v_gene: TRBV20-1; abundance: .; j_gene: TRBJ1-1; d_gene: .; CDR3aa: CSARVDRPSFF; CDR3nt: TGCAGTGCTAGAGTAGACAGGCCATCTTTCTTT
v_gene: TRBV9; abundance: .; j_gene: TRBJ1-5; d_gene: .; CDR3aa: CASSPLGELGQPQHF; CDR3nt: TGTGCCAGCAGCCCGTTGGGGGAATTGGGTCAGCCCCAGCATTTT
v_gene: TRBV25-1; abundance: .; j_gene: TRBJ1-4; d_gene: TRBD1; CDR3aa: CASSGLGTGDEKLFF; CDR3nt: TGTGCCAGCAGTGGGCTCGGGACAGGGGATGAAAAACTGTTTTTT
v_gene: TRBV7-3; abundance: .; j_gene: TRBJ2-1; d_gene: TRBD1; CDR3aa: CASSSLGQGKGGNEQFF; CDR3nt: TGTGCCAGCAGCTCGTTGGGACAGGGGAAAGGCGGCAATGAGCAGTTCTTC
v_gene: TRBV11-2; abundance: once; j_gene: TRBJ2-1; d_gene: .; CDR3aa: CASSLEGQGYNEQFF; CDR3nt: TGTGCCAGCAGCTTAGAGGGCCAGGGGTACAATGAGCAGTTCTTC
v_gene: TRBV19; abundance: .; j_gene: TRBJ2-7; d_gene: TRBD2; CDR3aa: CASSIEGGHEQYF; CDR3nt: TGTGCCAGTAGTATAGAGGGAGGGCACGAGCAGTACTTC
v_gene: TRBV15; abundance: .; j_gene: TRBJ1-3; d_gene: TRBD1; CDR3aa: CATSRGDRGLGNTIYF; CDR3nt: TGTGCCACCAGCAGAGGAGACAGGGGGCTTGGAAACACCATATATTTT
v_gene: TRBV5-5; abundance: .; j_gene: TRBJ2-1; d_gene: TRBD1; CDR3aa: CASSRGTGRNEQFF; CDR3nt: TGTGCCAGCAGCAGGGGGACAGGGAGGAATGAGCAGTTCTTC
v_gene: TRBV11-2; abundance: .; j_gene: TRBJ2-1; d_gene: .; CDR3aa: CASSPRLSAYNEQFF; CDR3nt: TGTGCCAGCAGCCCTAGGCTATCGGCCTACAATGAGCAGTTCTTC
v_gene: TRBV6-4; abundance: .; j_gene: TRBJ1-3; d_gene: .; CDR3aa: CASHGRNTIYF; CDR3nt: TGTGCCAGCCACGGGAGAAACACCATATATTTT
v_gene: TRBV7-2; abundance: .; j_gene: TRBJ2-2; d_gene: .; CDR3aa: CASSLAPQSGELFF; CDR3nt: TGTGCCAGCAGCTTAGCGCCCCAGAGTGGGGAGCTGTTTTTT
v_gene: TRBV9; abundance: .; j_gene: TRBJ2-2; d_gene: .; CDR3aa: CASSVVNPANTGELFF; CDR3nt: TGTGCCAGCAGCGTAGTGAACCCCGCGAACACCGGGGAGCTGTTTTTT
v_gene: TRBV4-2; abundance: .; j_gene: TRBJ2-2; d_gene: .; CDR3aa: CASTKGAGVNTGELFF; CDR3nt: TGTGCCAGCACGAAGGGGGCGGGGGTGAACACCGGGGAGCTGTTTTTT